This TCR beta chain was obtained from a study of PD-L1 blockade in urothelial cancer (dated by TCRdb to the late 2010s). Background on the whole study: Every patient began therapy around 2014 and was given atezolizumab 1,200 mg intravenously every 3 weeks. About 90% of the roughly 29 patients were identified as males with urothelial cancer of bladder origin, and a prior smoking history was reported by 18 of 29 patients. Patients had an ECOG performance status of 0 or 1 and had received between 0 and 3 prior chemotherapy regimens. Blood samples were analyzed at two time points: 3 weeks after treatment start (second dose) and 6 weeks after treatment start. Blood samples gave median yields of approximately 130,000 T cells and more than 80,000 unique TCRs, along with a median clonality of approximately 0.084. The study, an exploratory multi-omic analysis, examined somatic, immune and clinical correlates of response to PD-L1 blockade with atezolizumab in urothelial cancer. Pretreatment tumor samples and matched peripheral blood, collected serially before and after atezolizumab treatment, underwent TCR sequencing. Durable clinical benefit meant progression-free survival longer than 6 months, and TCR features were also tested against progression-free and overall survival. In the same patients who had TCR sequencing, pretreatment tumors also underwent whole exome sequencing and RNA sequencing. Nine patients reached durable clinical benefit, while about 20 patients did not. Pretreatment blood TCR-seq was available for about 27 patients, at least one posttreatment blood collection was obtained for some 24 patients, and tumor TCR-seq was available for some 24 patients. Results the study describes overall, beyond this receptor: Among patients with durable benefit, tumor-associated TCR clones showed greater expansion in peripheral blood 3 weeks after treatment started (n = 22, p = 0.022). Improved progression-free and overall survival was associated with having pretreatment peripheral blood TCR clonality below the median. Small sample size (n ≈ 28) and many exploratory analyses mean the results are intended to be hypothesis-generating.

This clone was picked up one time. No cognate antigen has been identified for it. No per-base quality is available; no much larger clone lies one base away. Synthetic TCR analog templates were spiked into each PCR to estimate absolute template abundance from read counts. The immunoSEQ assay was used to amplify TCRbeta CDR3 regions from genomic DNA with bias-controlled V and J gene primers. Rearranged TCRbeta segments were sequenced at approximately 20X coverage. The study's own analysis went as follows. Sequencing errors were corrected by clustering and CDR3s were annotated against IMGT to assign V, D and J genes. Downstream analyses used only productive TCRbeta rearrangements, leaving out any out-of-frame or stop-codon sequences. To compute clonality, Shannon entropy was normalized by the log of the number of unique productive sequences and then subtracted from one. Clones differing between time points or between blood and tumor were identified by Fisher's exact test with Benjamini-Hochberg correction at adjusted p below 0.01. The table was pulled from immuneACCESS by TCRdb, which kept in-frame rearrangements only. Such tables lose some clones; where checked, under half of the loss comes from unresolved V genes, and the rest has no known cause. The D gene and trimming were derived from the DNA, and the V and J assignments and clone size from that table. The sample profile shows about 39,000 clones; roughly 90% of them were found once. The ten top clones hold about 2% of the sample.

The cohort comprised about 30 patients with locally advanced or metastatic urothelial carcinoma treated at Memorial Sloan Kettering on a trial protocol. Peripheral blood mononuclear cells were collected pretreatment and during treatment, with between 1 and 8 total time points per patient. The Qiagen DNeasy Blood extraction kit was used to purify genomic DNA from total PBMCs and from tumor samples. PBMCs were collected pretreatment and during treatment, and were isolated and stored as previously described. Source: PBMCs, taken around atezolizumab (anti-PD-L1) treatment. The clonotype was recovered from a man aged 55 to 69 with urothelial cancer.

The nucleotide sequence reads as follows: TGCAGCGTTGAAGCTGCCCAGGGCTACGAGCAGTACTTC. This is translated as CSVEAAQGYEQYF. The chain is made from TRBV29-1 and TRBJ2-7; a tentative D match to TRBD1 spans 5 bases. V lost 1 base and J lost 3 bases; the stretch between them is 10 bases long. There are 13 amino acids in the CDR3, from cysteine to phenylalanine inclusive. Kept here is only the CDR3 DNA, which spans 39 bases and is read in frame from base 1. CDR1 and CDR2 are read off the germline V gene as SQVTM and ANQGSEA.